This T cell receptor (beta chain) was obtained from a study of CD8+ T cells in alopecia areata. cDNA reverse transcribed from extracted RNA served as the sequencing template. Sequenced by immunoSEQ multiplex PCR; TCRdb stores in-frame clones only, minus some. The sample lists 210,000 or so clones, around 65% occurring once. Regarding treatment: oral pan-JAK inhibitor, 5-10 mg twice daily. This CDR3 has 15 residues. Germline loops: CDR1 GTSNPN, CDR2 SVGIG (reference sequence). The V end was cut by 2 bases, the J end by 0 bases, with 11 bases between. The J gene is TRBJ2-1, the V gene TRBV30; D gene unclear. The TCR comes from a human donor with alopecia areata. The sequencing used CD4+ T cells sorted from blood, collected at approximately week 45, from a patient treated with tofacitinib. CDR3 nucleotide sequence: TGTGCCTGGAGTCCCCGGCACCTCTCCTACAATGAGCAGTTCTTC. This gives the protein CAWSPRHLSYNEQFF.